This is a list of T cell receptor beta chains from one sample in a study of cytotoxic CD8 clonotypes in ibrutinib-treated CLL. The protocol was immunoSEQ multiplex PCR, while the TCRdb copy is restricted to in-frame clones and leaves out a portion. This sample has 9,400 or so clones; approximately 57% occur once, and the top ten carry 18%. The specimen comprised PBMCs, sampled before ibrutinib treatment. These receptors all come from a human donor with chronic lymphocytic leukemia. The CDR3 runs from the conserved cysteine through the conserved F or W. D genes are given only for firm matches. Clone size, where shown, is once, few, many, or a class for clones that have expanded.

j_call	v_call	d_call	clone_size	cdr3_nt	cdr3_aa
TRBJ1-1	TRBV2	NA	few	TGTGCCAGGACAGCCACGAACACTGAAGCTTTCTTT	CARTATNTEAFF
TRBJ1-5	TRBV19	NA	NA	TGTGCCAGTAGGGAGACGGGCTTCTCCTATAATCAGCCCCAGCATTTT	CASRETGFSYNQPQHF
TRBJ2-2	TRBV6-5	NA	NA	TGTGCCAGCAGACGCTCAGGGGTCACCGGGGAGCTGTTTTTT	CASRRSGVTGELFF
TRBJ2-7	TRBV7-9	NA	few	TGTGCCAGCAGCTTTGGTAGCCGGACAGCAATCTCCTACGAGCAGTACTTC	CASSFGSRTAISYEQYF
TRBJ2-2	TRBV6-6	NA	medium-sized	TGTGCCAGCAACCCTCGGGGGGCGGTAACCGGGGAGCTGTTTTTT	CASNPRGAVTGELFF
TRBJ2-5	TRBV30	NA	few	TGTGCCTGGAGTGTAGGGGAGACCCAGTACTTC	CAWSVGETQYF
TRBJ2-1	TRBV5-1	NA	few	TGCGCCAGCAGCTTGATCCTAGCGAATGAGCAGTTCTTC	CASSLILANEQFF
TRBJ1-2	TRBV11-1	NA	NA	TGTGCCAGCAGCTTGGGAGACTATGGCTACACCTTC	CASSLGDYGYTF
TRBJ1-2	TRBV18	NA	NA	TGTGCCAGCTCAACGAGGAGAGACTCTAACTATGGCTACACCTTC	CASSTRRDSNYGYTF
TRBJ1-1	TRBV7-9	NA	NA	TGTGCCAGCAGCAAACCGACAGGAAGGAACACTGAAGCTTTCTTT	CASSKPTGRNTEAFF
TRBJ2-1	TRBV15	NA	few	TGTGCCACCAGCAGAGGGGGGGCCCCGGGAGTGCAGTTCTTC	CATSRGGAPGVQFF
TRBJ2-3	TRBV19	NA	NA	TGTGCCAGTAGTATAGATAGGGGGGCGGCAGATACGCAGTATTTT	CASSIDRGAADTQYF
TRBJ1-5	TRBV30	NA	few	TGTGCCTGGAGTGTGACCAGGGATCAGCCCCAGCATTTT	CAWSVTRDQPQHF
TRBJ1-1	TRBV5-8	NA	few	TGTGCCAGCAGCTTGGAACAGATCACCACTGAAGCTTTCTTT	CASSLEQITTEAFF
TRBJ2-7	TRBV10-3	TRBD2	NA	TGTGCCATCAGTGAGGGGACTAGCGGCTACGAGCAGTACTTC	CAISEGTSGYEQYF
TRBJ2-7	TRBV10-3	TRBD2	NA	TGTGCCATCAGTGGGTCATCACGGGCGAATGGACTAGCGGAATCCTACGAGCAGTACTTC	CAISGSSRANGLAESYEQYF
TRBJ1-1	TRBV5-1	TRBD1	NA	TGCGCCAGCAGCATTACCCGCCGGGACAGGGGGATTTTCACTGAAGCTTTCTTT	CASSITRRDRGIFTEAFF
TRBJ2-5	TRBV11-3	NA	few	TGTGCCAGCAGCTTAGATCACGGGGTTTCGCAAGAGACCCAGTACTTC	CASSLDHGVSQETQYF
TRBJ1-4	TRBV6-1	NA	once	TGTGCCAGCAGTGAGGAACAGCTTAGGAATGAAAAACTGTTTTTT	CASSEEQLRNEKLFF
TRBJ1-2	TRBV2	NA	few	TGTGCCAGCACCCGGCAGGCTAACTATGGCTACACCTTC	CASTRQANYGYTF
TRBJ1-3	TRBV6-1	TRBD1	NA	TGTGCCAGCAGTGAAATGGCAATACAGGGGTTCGAAAACACCATATATTTT	CASSEMAIQGFENTIYF
TRBJ1-6	TRBV19	NA	few	TGTGCCAGCTTTGACCCGGCAACCAATTCACCCCTCCACTTT	CASFDPATNSPLHF
TRBJ2-7	TRBV16	NA	few	TGTGCCAGCAGCTCGGGGGAAACCTACGAGCAGTACTTC	CASSSGETYEQYF
TRBJ1-4	TRBV25-1	TRBD1	NA	TGTGCCAGCAGTGAATTAGGGGGCCATGAAAAACTGTTTTTT	CASSELGGHEKLFF
TRBJ2-5	TRBV19	NA	NA	TGTGCCAGTAGACGTTTAGGGGGGACCCAAGAGACCCAGTACTTC	CASRRLGGTQETQYF